What follows are 18 T cell receptor beta chains derived from one specimen sequenced in a study of blood T cell repertoires in COVID-19. Clones were sequenced by immunoSEQ multiplex PCR, and TCRdb holds only the in-frame ones, with some missing. Here the sample spans some 310,000 clones, over 75% being singletons. Material: peripheral blood. All receptors come from a man over 45 with active or convalescent COVID-19.

The chain employs TRBV7-9 and TRBJ1-1; possible D gene TRBD1, 5 bases. The V gene's germline CDR1 is SEHNR and CDR2 FQNEAQ (reference sequence). This CDR3 has 13 residues. V lost 4 bases, J lost 0 bases, and 6 bases lay in between. The CDR3 region has the DNA TGTGCCAGCAGCTCACAGGTGAACACTGAAGCTTTCTTT. It yields the protein CASSSQVNTEAFF.

This chain joins TRBV16 and TRBJ1-3, with a weak D call TRBD1 (5 bases). The V and J ends lost 6 bases and 1 base respectively, with 7 bases between them. The CDR3 covers 13 residues. The V gene's germline CDR1 is KGHSY and CDR2 FQNENV. The CDR3, as DNA: TGTGCCAGCAGACAGGTTTCTGGAAACACCATATATTTT. Translation gives CASRQVSGNTIYF.

The chain links TRBV6-2 or TRBV6-3 to TRBJ2-7; D gene unclear. CDR1 and CDR2 (germline): MNHEY, SVGEGT. This CDR3 has 12 residues. Trimming left V 2 bases short and J 3 bases short, with 5 bases between. The CDR3 loop is CASSYENYEQYF. CDR3 DNA sequence: TGTGCCAGCAGTTACGAGAACTACGAGCAGTACTTC.

The genes are TRBV5-4 and TRBJ1-2, with a tentative D call TRBD1 (6 bases). The V gene's germline CDR1 is SGHNT and CDR2 YYREEE (reference sequence). Trimming took 1 base from V and 2 from J, leaving 9 bases between them. There are 14 residues in the CDR3. The CDR3 coding sequence is TGTGCCAGCAGCTTGAGCGGGACAAACTATGGCTACACCTTC. Encoded protein: CASSLSGTNYGYTF.

V is TRBV7-8 and J is TRBJ1-2, with D perhaps matching TRBD1 (5 bases). CDR3 length equals 16 residues. The V gene's germline CDR1 is SGHVS and CDR2 FQNEAQ. The V gene lost 3 bases and the J gene lost 5 bases, with 19 bases spanning the gap. In nucleotides, the CDR3 is TGTGCCAGCAGCTTTTTTCGAGGGGAGGGCACATATGGCTACACCTTC. It translates to CASSFFRGEGTYGYTF.

CDR3 in amino acids: CASSPGGQTNEKLFF. Written as DNA, the CDR3 is TGCGCCAGCAGCCCAGGGGGGCAAACTAATGAAAAACTGTTTTTT. V gene TRBV5-1 combines with J gene TRBJ1-4; the match to TRBD1 covers 7 bases. CDR1 is SGHRS and CDR2 is YFSETQ in the germline V gene. The CDR3 runs 15 residues. V shed 4 bases and J 1 base; nucleotides not matched to a gene: 4.

The chain recombines TRBV3-1 (or the pseudogene TRBV3-2) with TRBJ2-7, with 9 bases identical to TRBD1. The CDR3 length is 16 residues. The germline gives CDR1 LGHDT, CDR2 YNNKEL (reference sequence). J gave up 5 bases and V 5 bases, and 13 bases lay outside the gene matches. The CDR3 reads CASSATWDREKNEQYF. The CDR3 DNA sequence: TGTGCCAGCAGCGCAACCTGGGACAGGGAGAAGAACGAGCAGTACTTC.

This clone was picked up one time. The J gene is TRBJ2-5, the V gene TRBV5-1; maybe TRBD1 (6 bases). The germline V gene has CDR1 SGHRS and CDR2 YFSETQ. CDR3 length: 16 amino acids. The V and J ends lost 0 bases and 1 base respectively, with 13 bases between them. The CDR3 nucleotides are TGCGCCAGCAGCTTGGGGACAGCGATAACCCAAGAGACCCAGTACTTC. It yields the protein CASSLGTAITQETQYF.

The CDR3 nucleotides are TGTGCCAGCAGTTACTCCTTTGAGGGAGGGGCCTACGAGCAGTACTTC. Its translation: CASSYSFEGGAYEQYF. The chain uses TRBV6-5 and TRBJ2-7, with 7 bases identical to TRBD2. The trim removed 0 bases at V and 2 bases at J, leaving 7 bases unmatched. CDR3 length: 16 amino acids. Germline values: CDR1 MNHEY, CDR2 SVGAGI.

This clone showed up just once. CDR3 loop: CASSRTTGIQYEQYF. The CDR3 nucleotides read TGCGCCAGCAGCAGGACAACAGGGATCCAATACGAGCAGTACTTC. V is TRBV5-1 and J is TRBJ2-7, with a tentative D call TRBD1 (6 bases). Germline assignment: CDR1 SGHRS and CDR2 YFSETQ. The V end lost 4 bases, the J end lost 4 bases, and 18 bases lay between the germline ends. CDR3 length: 15 residues.

This chain connects TRBV29-1 to TRBJ2-1, with TRBD2 identical over 9 bases. CDR1 and CDR2 from the germline V gene are SQVTM and ANQGSEA. The CDR3 consists of 14 residues. After removal of 4 bases from V and 2 bases from J, the junction contained 3 bases not matched to a gene. This CDR3 reads CSVARGGPYNEQFF. CDR3 nucleotide sequence: TGCAGCGTTGCGCGGGGGGGGCCCTACAATGAGCAGTTCTTC.

This chain connects TRBV6-1 to TRBJ1-2; TRBD1 matches at 8 bases. The CDR3 is 13 residues long. V trimming: 3 bases; J trimming: 6 bases; junction bases outside the gene matches: 3. The germline CDR1 and CDR2 sequences are MNHNS and SASEGT. The CDR3 nucleotides are TGTGCCAGCAGTGATCGACAGGGGCATGGCTACACCTTC. It is translated as CASSDRQGHGYTF.

This rearrangement joins TRBV19 to TRBJ1-4; D is unclear. The CDR3 has 15 residues. Trimming pared 1 base from V and 4 bases from J, leaving 10 bases between. Germline V CDR1 and CDR2: LNHDA, SQIVND (reference sequence). CDR3 nucleotides: TGTGCCAGTAGTATAGTCCTGGGCGTTAATGAAAAACTGTTTTTT. Encoded protein: CASSIVLGVNEKLFF.

This chain links TRBV4-3 with TRBJ1-4; D not certain. The CDR3 length is 15 residues. Germline lookup yields CDR1 LGHNA and CDR2 YSLEER. Trimming took 4 bases from V and 0 from J, leaving 9 bases between them. This CDR3 is CASSPGRATNEKLFF. The CDR3 DNA is TGCGCCAGCAGCCCCGGGAGGGCAACTAATGAAAAACTGTTTTTT.

This clone was seen once. CDR3 protein: CASSFLTGFQETQYF. The CDR3 DNA sequence: TGCGCCAGCAGCTTCCTGACAGGGTTTCAAGAGACCCAGTACTTC. This sequence joins TRBV5-1 and TRBJ2-5; TRBD1 aligns across 7 bases. Trimming at V came to 2 bases and at J to 2 bases, leaving 6 bases not matched to a gene. The V gene's germline CDR1 is SGHRS and CDR2 YFSETQ. The CDR3 spans 15 residues.

CDR3 region: CASSLERAGQYF. CDR3 bases: TGTGCCAGCAGCTTAGAAAGGGCGGGCCAGTACTTC. V gene TRBV7-9 combines with J gene TRBJ2-5, with D possibly TRBD2 on 5 matching bases. The germline V gene encodes CDR1 SEHNR and CDR2 FQNEAQ (reference sequence). This CDR3 is 12 amino acids long. V lost 1 base to trimming and J lost 10 bases, with 10 bases between them.

This clone was seen a single time. The chain links TRBV5-1 to TRBJ2-5, with 7 bases matching TRBD1. CDR1 is SGHRS and CDR2 is YFSETQ in the germline V gene. V lost 0 bases and J lost 5; bases outside the gene matches: 7. CDR3 size: 15 residues. This CDR3 is CASSLDIGQAETQYF. DNA for the CDR3: TGCGCCAGCAGCTTGGATATAGGACAGGCGGAGACCCAGTACTTC.

This clone has only one observation. The rearrangement joins TRBV25-1 to TRBJ1-4; possible D gene TRBD1, 5 bases. CDR1 is MGHDK, CDR2 SYGVNS, per germline. Trimming took off 3 bases at V and 4 bases at J, with 12 bases between the two ends. CDR3 length equals 15 residues. The DNA of the CDR3 is TGTGCCAGCAGTGATCGAGACAGCCTTAATGAAAAACTGTTTTTT. Its translation is CASSDRDSLNEKLFF.